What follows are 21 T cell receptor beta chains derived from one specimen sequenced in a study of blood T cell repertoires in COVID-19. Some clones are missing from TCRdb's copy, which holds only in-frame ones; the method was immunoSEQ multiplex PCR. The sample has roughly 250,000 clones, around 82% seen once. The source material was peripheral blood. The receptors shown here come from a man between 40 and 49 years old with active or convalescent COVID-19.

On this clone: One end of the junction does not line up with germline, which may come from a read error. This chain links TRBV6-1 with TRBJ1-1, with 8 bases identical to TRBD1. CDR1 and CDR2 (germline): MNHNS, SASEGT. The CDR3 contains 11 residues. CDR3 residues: CASSEDWGDRF. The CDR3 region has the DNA TGTGCCAGCAGTGAAGATTGGGGGGACAGGTTT.

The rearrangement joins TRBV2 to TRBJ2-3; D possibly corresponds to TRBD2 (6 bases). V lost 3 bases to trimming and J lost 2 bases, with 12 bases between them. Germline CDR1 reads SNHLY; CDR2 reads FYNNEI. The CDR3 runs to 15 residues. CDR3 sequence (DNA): TGTGCCAGCAGTGAGGGACTCTTCCCCACAGATACGCAGTATTTT. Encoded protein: CASSEGLFPTDTQYF.

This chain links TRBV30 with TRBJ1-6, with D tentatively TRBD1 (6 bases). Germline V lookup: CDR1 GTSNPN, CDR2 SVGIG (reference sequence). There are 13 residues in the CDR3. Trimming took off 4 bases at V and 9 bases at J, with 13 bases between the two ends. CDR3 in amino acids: CAWNTGLGSPLHF. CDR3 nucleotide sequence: TGTGCCTGGAATACAGGGTTGGGTTCACCCCTCCACTTT.

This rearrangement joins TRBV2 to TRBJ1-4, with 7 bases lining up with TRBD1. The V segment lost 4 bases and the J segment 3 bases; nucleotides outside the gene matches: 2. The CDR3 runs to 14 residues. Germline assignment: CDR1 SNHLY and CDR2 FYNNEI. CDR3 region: CASSVQGANEKLFF. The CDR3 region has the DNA TGTGCCAGCAGTGTCCAGGGGGCTAATGAAAAACTGTTTTTT. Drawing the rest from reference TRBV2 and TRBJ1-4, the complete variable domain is EPEVTQTPSHQVTQMGQEVILRCVPISNHLYFYWYRQILGQKVEFLVSFYNNEISEKSEIFDDQFSVERPDGSNFTLKIRSTKLEDSAMYFCASSVQGANEKLFFGSGTQLSVL.

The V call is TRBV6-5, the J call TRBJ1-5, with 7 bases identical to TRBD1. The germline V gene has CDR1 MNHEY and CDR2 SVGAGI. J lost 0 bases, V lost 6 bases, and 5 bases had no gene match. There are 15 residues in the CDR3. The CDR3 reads CASSWDSYSNQPQHF. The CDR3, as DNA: TGTGCCAGCAGCTGGGACAGTTATAGCAATCAGCCCCAGCATTTT.

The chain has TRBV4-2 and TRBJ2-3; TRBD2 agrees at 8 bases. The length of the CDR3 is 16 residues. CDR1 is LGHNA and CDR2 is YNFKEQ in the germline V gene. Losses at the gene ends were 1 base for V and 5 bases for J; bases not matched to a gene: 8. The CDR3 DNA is TGTGCCAGCAGCCAAGTACAAGCGGGAGTTTTAGATACGCAGTATTTT. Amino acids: CASSQVQAGVLDTQYF.

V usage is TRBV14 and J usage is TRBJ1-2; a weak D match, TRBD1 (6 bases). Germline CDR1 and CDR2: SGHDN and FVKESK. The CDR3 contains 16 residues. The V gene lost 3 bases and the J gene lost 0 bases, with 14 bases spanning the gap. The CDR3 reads CASSHRWDNPNYGYTF. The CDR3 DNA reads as TGTGCCAGCAGCCATCGTTGGGACAACCCTAACTATGGCTACACCTTC. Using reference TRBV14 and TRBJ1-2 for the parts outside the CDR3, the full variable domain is EAGVTQFPSHSVIEKGQTVTLRCDPISGHDNLYWYRRVMGKEIKFLLHFVKESKQDESGMPNNRFLAERTGGTYSTLKVQPAELEDSGVYFCASSHRWDNPNYGYTFGSGTRLTVV.

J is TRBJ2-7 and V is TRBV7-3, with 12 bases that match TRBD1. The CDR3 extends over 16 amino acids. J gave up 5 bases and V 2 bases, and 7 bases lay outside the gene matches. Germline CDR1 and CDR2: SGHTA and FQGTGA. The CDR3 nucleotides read TGTGCCAGCAGCTTAGGGTTAGGGACAGGGGGCGACGAGCAGTACTTC. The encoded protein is CASSLGLGTGGDEQYF.

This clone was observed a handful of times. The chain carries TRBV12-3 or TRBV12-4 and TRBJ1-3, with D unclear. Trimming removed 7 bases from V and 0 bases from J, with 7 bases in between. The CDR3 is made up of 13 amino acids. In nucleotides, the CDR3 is TGTGCCAGCAACCGGGGCTCTGGAAACACCATATATTTT. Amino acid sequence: CASNRGSGNTIYF.

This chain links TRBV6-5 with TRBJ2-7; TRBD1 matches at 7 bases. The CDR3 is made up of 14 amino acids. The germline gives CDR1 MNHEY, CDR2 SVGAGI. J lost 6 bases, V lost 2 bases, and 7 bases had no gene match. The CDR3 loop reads CASSYLQGNGEQYF. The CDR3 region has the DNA TGTGCCAGCAGTTACCTACAGGGGAATGGCGAGCAGTACTTC.

In DNA form, the CDR3 reads TGTGCCAGCAGGCCGGTCGGCTCCTACAATGAGCAGTTCTTC. Translated: CASRPVGSYNEQFF. The V call is TRBV6-5, the J call TRBJ2-1; the D is unclear. CDR1 is MNHEY, CDR2 SVGAGI, per germline. CDR3 size: 14 residues. Trimming cost V 6 bases and J 0 bases, with 9 bases left between them.

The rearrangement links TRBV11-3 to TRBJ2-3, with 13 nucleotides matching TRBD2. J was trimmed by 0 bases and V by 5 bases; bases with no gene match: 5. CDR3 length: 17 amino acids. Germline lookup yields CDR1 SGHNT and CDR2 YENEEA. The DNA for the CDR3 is TGTGCCAGCAGCATAGGGACTAGCGGGGACAGCACAGATACGCAGTATTTT. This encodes CASSIGTSGDSTDTQYF.

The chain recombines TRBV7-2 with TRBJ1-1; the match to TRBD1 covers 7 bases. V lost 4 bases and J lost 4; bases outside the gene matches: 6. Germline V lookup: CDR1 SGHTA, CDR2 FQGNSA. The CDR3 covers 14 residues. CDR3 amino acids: CASSSGQASTEAFF. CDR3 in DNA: TGTGCCAGCAGCTCAGGACAGGCTAGCACTGAAGCTTTCTTT. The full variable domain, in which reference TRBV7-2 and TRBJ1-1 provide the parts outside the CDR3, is GAGVSQSPSNKVTEKGKDVELRCDPISGHTALYWYRQSLGQGLEFLIYFQGNSAPDKSGLPSDRFSAERTGGSVSTLTIQRTQQEDSAVYLCASSSGQASTEAFFGQGTRLTVV.

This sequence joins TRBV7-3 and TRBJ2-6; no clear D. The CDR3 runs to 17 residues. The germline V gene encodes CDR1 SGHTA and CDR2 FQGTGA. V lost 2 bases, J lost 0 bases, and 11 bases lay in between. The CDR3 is CASSLVGSISGANVLTF. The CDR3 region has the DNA TGTGCCAGCAGCTTAGTGGGCAGCATCTCTGGGGCCAACGTCCTGACTTTC.

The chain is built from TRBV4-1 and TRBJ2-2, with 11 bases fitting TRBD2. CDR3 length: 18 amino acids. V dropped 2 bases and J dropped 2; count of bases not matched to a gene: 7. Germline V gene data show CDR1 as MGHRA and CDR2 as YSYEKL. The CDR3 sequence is CASSQPLAGGFNTGELFF. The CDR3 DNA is TGCGCCAGCAGCCAACCTCTAGCGGGAGGATTCAACACCGGGGAGCTGTTTTTT.

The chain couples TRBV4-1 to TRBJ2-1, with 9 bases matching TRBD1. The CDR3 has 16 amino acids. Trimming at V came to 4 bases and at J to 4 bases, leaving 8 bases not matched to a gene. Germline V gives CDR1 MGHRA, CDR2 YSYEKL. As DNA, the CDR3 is TGCGCCAGCAGCCGCACCGACAGGGGGTATTACAATGAGCAGTTCTTC. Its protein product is CASSRTDRGYYNEQFF.

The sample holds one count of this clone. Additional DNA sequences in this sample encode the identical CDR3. The CDR3 loop is CASRGATNEKLFF. Here the CDR3 DNA reads TGTGCCAGTAGGGGAGCAACTAATGAAAAACTGTTTTTT. The V gene is TRBV19, the J gene TRBJ1-4, with no clear D. The CDR3 consists of 13 residues. Germline CDR1 reads LNHDA; CDR2 reads SQIVND (reference sequence). Trimming removed 6 bases at V and 0 bases at J, with 5 bases between.

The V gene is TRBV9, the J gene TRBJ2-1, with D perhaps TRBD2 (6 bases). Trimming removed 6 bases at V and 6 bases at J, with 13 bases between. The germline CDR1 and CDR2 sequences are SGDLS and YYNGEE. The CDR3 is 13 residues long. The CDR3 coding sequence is TGTGCCAGCACGGGGACTGACCCCAATGAGCAGTTCTTC. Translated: CASTGTDPNEQFF.

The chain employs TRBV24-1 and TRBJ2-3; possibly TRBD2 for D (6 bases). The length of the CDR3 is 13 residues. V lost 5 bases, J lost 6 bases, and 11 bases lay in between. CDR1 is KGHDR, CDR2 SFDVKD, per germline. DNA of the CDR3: TGTGCCACCAGTGGGGGGGTTGTGGATACGCAGTATTTT. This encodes CATSGGVVDTQYF.

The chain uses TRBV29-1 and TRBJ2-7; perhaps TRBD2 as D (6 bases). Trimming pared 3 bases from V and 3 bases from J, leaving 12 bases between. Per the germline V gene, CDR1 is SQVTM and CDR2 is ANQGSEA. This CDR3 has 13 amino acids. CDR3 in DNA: TGCAGCGTTGAGGCGGGGAACGGCTACGAGCAGTACTTC. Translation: CSVEAGNGYEQYF.

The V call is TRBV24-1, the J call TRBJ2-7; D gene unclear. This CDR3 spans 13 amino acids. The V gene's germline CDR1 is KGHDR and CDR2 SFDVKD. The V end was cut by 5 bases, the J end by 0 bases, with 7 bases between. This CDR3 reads CATSASDSYEQYF. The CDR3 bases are TGTGCCACCAGTGCTTCAGACTCCTACGAGCAGTACTTC.